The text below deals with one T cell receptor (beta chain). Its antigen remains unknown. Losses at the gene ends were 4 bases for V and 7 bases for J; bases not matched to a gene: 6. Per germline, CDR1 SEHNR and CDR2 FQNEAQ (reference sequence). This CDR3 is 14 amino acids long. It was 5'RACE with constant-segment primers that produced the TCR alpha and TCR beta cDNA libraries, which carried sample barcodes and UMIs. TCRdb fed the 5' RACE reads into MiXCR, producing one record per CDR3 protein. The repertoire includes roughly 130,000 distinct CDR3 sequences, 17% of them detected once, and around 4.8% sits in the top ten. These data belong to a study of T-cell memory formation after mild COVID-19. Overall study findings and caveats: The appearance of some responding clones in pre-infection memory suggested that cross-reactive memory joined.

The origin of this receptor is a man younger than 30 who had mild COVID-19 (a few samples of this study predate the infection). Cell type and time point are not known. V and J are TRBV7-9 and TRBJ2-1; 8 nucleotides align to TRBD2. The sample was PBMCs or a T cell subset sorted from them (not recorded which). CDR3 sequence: CASSSGPGGNEQFF. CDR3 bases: TGTGCCAGCAGCTCGGGACCGGGAGGGAATGAGCAGTTCTTC.